This TCR beta chain was captured in a study of blood T cells in healthy people across ages. Details on this clonotype: Its antigen is currently unknown.

Whole-study findings and limits: Getting older went along with TCR beta diversity per million T cells dropping roughly linearly.

Then a second PCR, running roughly 6 to 11 cycles, was carried out with a sample-barcoded 5' primer and a J-beta primer mix. Each cDNA molecule was tagged by a template-switch adaptor that had 12 random nucleotides. Paired-end reads containing CDR3 totaled no fewer than 3 million for each sample. TCRdb reanalysed the 5' RACE reads using MiXCR and keeps one entry per CDR3 protein. The sample includes around 940,000 distinct CDR3 sequences, just over 50% seen only once; the top ten take roughly 23%. The receptor was derived from a woman in her fifties or sixties in good health. Sequencing was carried out using blood.

Here the CDR3 DNA reads TGTGCCAGCAGCTTAAGTGGGGCGGGGGGCCTCCAGTTCTTC. This codes for CASSLSGAGGLQFF. V gene TRBV7-2 combines with J gene TRBJ2-1; 8 bases align to TRBD2. The CDR3 contains 14 residues. J lost 13 bases, V lost 2 bases, and 10 bases had no gene match. CDR1 and CDR2 from the germline V gene are SGHTA and FQGNSA.